The 13 T cell receptor beta chains in this list originate from one sample, sequenced in a study of CD8+CD57+ T cells in acquired aplastic anemia. Genomic DNA, serving as template, underwent TCR beta VDJ and CDR3 profiling. TCRdb re-called the reads with MiXCR, one entry per CDR3 protein. The sample yields roughly 290,000 distinct CDR3 sequences, about 50% seen once. Patients selected for sequencing had displayed CD8+CD57+ cell expansion by flow cytometry. The sequencing sample was made of sorted CD4+, CD8+, or CD8+CD57+ T cells (not recorded which) from PBMCs. Receptors originate from a human donor with aplastic anemia.

The chain has TRBV24-1 and TRBJ2-3; 7 bases match TRBD1. Looked up from germline, CDR1 is KGHDR and CDR2 is SFDVKD. The CDR3 loop spans 16 amino acids. The V gene end was trimmed by 4 bases and the J gene end by 8 bases; junction bases not matched to a gene: 14. The DNA for the CDR3 is TGTGCCACCAGTGACGAATCGACAGGGCGTAGGGGTACGCAGTATTTT. Translated: CATSDESTGRRGTQYF.

This chain uses TRBV2 with TRBJ1-2; D is undetermined. Trimming took off 0 bases at V and 4 bases at J, with 9 bases between the two ends. From germline, CDR1 is SNHLY and CDR2 FYNNEI. CDR3 size: 14 residues. The chain's CDR3 is CASSEARGIYGYTF. The CDR3 DNA reads as TGTGCCAGCAGTGAAGCGCGGGGAATCTATGGCTACACCTTC.

Only a few counts were recorded for this clonotype. This chain links TRBV25-1 with TRBJ1-6; 8 nucleotides agree with TRBD1. Trimming cost V 7 bases and J 10 bases; bases outside gene matches: 6. CDR1 MGHDK and CDR2 SYGVNS come from the germline V gene. CDR3 length: 13 residues. CDR3 nucleotide sequence: TGTGCCAGCACCCAGGGGGCAGGGTCACCCCTCCACTTT. It yields the protein CASTQGAGSPLHF.

Notes on this clonotype: A read error may explain this, as a much larger clone is one base away. The rearrangement links TRBV3-1 to TRBJ2-1; no clear D gene. Germline loops: CDR1 LGHDT, CDR2 YNNKEL (reference sequence). The CDR3 extends over 11 amino acids. CDR3 DNA sequence: TGTGCCAGCAGCCAAGTCAATGAGCGGTTCTTC. It translates to CASSQVNERFF.

This sequence joins TRBV7-8 and TRBJ2-5; D may be TRBD1 or TRBD2 (5 bases each). This CDR3 comprises 16 residues. Germline CDR1 SGHVS, CDR2 FQNEAQ. Between the trimmed V and J ends, which lost 5 bases and 4 bases, there was a span of 20 bases. The CDR3 nucleotides read TGTGCCAGCAGCCCAACCGGGACGGCTGCCCCAGAGACCCAGTACTTC. Protein product: CASSPTGTAAPETQYF.

V is TRBV24-1 and J is TRBJ2-3; D uncertain. The CDR3 consists of 12 residues. CDR1 is KGHDR and CDR2 is SFDVKD in the germline V gene. V lost 9 bases, J lost 8 bases, and 14 bases lay in between. The CDR3 region is CATPDSRPTQYF. CDR3 DNA: TGTGCCACCCCCGATTCGCGGCCTACGCAGTATTTT.

For this clonotype: A single base separates this from a much larger clone, so it may be a read error. The chain recombines TRBV4-2 with TRBJ1-3; D remains unclear. CDR1 and CDR2 (germline): LGHNA, YNFKEQ. The CDR3 consists of 18 residues. The CDR3 region is CASSKDGRKGGSENTIYF. CDR3 nucleotides: TGTGCCAGCAGCAAAGATGGTCGTAAGGGTGGGTCTGAAAACACCATATATTTT.

In its sample, this clonotype was seen many times. V gene TRBV20-1 combines with J gene TRBJ2-1; D tentatively reads TRBD1 or TRBD2 (5 bases each). V was pared by 7 bases and J by 9 bases, with 19 bases between. Per the germline V gene, CDR1 is DFQATT and CDR2 is SNEGSKA (reference sequence). The CDR3 runs 13 residues. In DNA form, the CDR3 reads TGCAGTGTACTCCGGGACCCCGACAGTGAGCAGTTCTTC. Translating gives CSVLRDPDSEQFF.

This clonotype showed up many times. The chain employs TRBV2 and TRBJ1-5; 7 positions agree with TRBD1. J was trimmed by 11 bases and V by 7 bases; bases with no gene match: 17. CDR3 length: 15 amino acids. The germline gives CDR1 SNHLY, CDR2 FYNNEI. CDR3 sequence: CASTQGGGVRWAQHF. The DNA of the CDR3 is TGTGCCAGCACCCAGGGGGGAGGGGTACGGTGGGCCCAGCATTTT. Looking up the rest from reference TRBV2 and TRBJ1-5 gives the full variable domain: EPEVTQTPSHQVTQMGQEVILRCVPISNHLYFYWYRQILGQKVEFLVSFYNNEISEKSEIFDDQFSVERPDGSNFTLKIRSTKLEDSAMYFCASTQGGGVRWAQHFGDGTRLSIL.

This clonotype was detected a few times. This rearrangement joins TRBV20-1 to TRBJ2-7; 9 nucleotides agree with TRBD1. V lost 4 bases, J lost 5 bases, and 6 bases stayed unmatched. Germline V gene lookup returns CDR1 DFQATT and CDR2 SNEGSKA (reference sequence). This CDR3 region has 13 residues. CDR3 sequence reads: CSAIRDRDHEQYF. CDR3 sequence (DNA): TGCAGTGCTATCCGGGACAGGGACCACGAGCAGTACTTC.

The V call is TRBV5-1, the J call TRBJ2-7; D could derive from TRBD1 or TRBD2 (7 bases each). CDR1 is SGHRS and CDR2 is YFSETQ in the germline V gene. V gave up 0 bases and J gave up 4 bases, with 14 bases separating them. This CDR3 has 15 residues. CDR3 bases: TGCGCCAGCAGCTTGGGGGGGGGACAGTCATACGAGCAGTACTTC. Translating gives CASSLGGGQSYEQYF.

A note on this clonotype: One end of the junction varies from germline; a read error may be responsible. The chain employs TRBV12-3 or TRBV12-4 and TRBJ2-5; D might be TRBD1 or TRBD2, each matching 5 bases. The CDR3 length is 12 residues. CDR3 protein: CAISESGTTRYF. In nucleotides, the CDR3 is TGTGCCATCAGTGAGTCCGGGACCACCCGGTACTTC.

This clonotype was seen many times. The genes are TRBV11-2 and TRBJ1-1; TRBD1 matches 7 bases. Germline CDR1 SGHAT, CDR2 FQNNGV. V shed 6 bases, J shed 6 bases, and the junction held 1 base outside the gene matches. The CDR3 loop spans 11 amino acids. CDR3 bases: TGTGCCAGCAGGACAGGGCCTGAAGCTTTCTTT. It codes for CASRTGPEAFF.